This is a list of T cell receptor beta chains from one sample in a study of blood T cell repertoires in COVID-19. Assay: immunoSEQ multiplex PCR; the TCRdb copy retains only in-frame clones and omits some. This sample has approximately 150,000 clones, with around 82% found just once. The sequencing sample was made of peripheral blood. All receptors come from a woman older than 75 with acute or convalescent COVID-19. Each CDR3 is given without its conserved first and last residue.

>13|TRBV19|TRBJ1-5
ASSEGTGLNQPQH
>15|TRBV7-6|TRBJ1-6
ASSFGLGTGSNSPLH
>12|TRBV11-1|TRBJ2-5
ASSHTSAQETQY
>10|TRBV29-1|TRBJ2-5
SVGGFQETQY
>14|TRBV10-2|TRBJ2-1
ASSRLAGQSYNEQF
>15|TRBV5-1|TRBJ2-2
ASSLTPPSGSTGELF
>14|TRBV5-1|TRBJ2-7
ASSRASGSSSYEQY
>14|TRBV7-2|TRBJ2-1
ASSLVPESGRNEQF
>11|TRBV10-3|TRBJ2-3
AISVGQKDTQY
>13|TRBV30|TRBJ2-1
AWDRLAGGGGEQF
>12|TRBV10-3|TRBJ2-3
AIRQLQGTDTQY
>19|TRBV24-1|TRBJ2-1
ATSDLGLAGGRYSSYNEQF
>13|TRBV4-2|TRBJ1-1
ASSRTSQGNTEAF
>13|TRBV5-1|TRBJ2-5
ASSLTSVTQETQY